These T cell receptor beta chains were read from a single sample in a study of control samples from healthy donors and cancer patients. Repertoires were generated with immunoSEQ multiplex PCR, while TCRdb's copy carries only in-frame clones and drops some. Of about 150,000 clones in the sample, roughly 93% were seen once. Input material: blood. Source of these receptors: a man younger than 35 in good health. Each CDR3 is given with its conserved first and last residue. Fields, in order: V gene, D gene, J gene, clone size, CDR3 protein, CDR3 DNA. The D gene is left open where the match is weak. A clone size is listed for some rows: how often the clone was seen (once, few, many), or a class if it is expanded.

V: TRBV3-1/TRBV3-2; D: TRBD1; J: TRBJ1-3; size: -; CDR3: CASRSGQGGNTIYF; DNA: TGTGCCAGCAGATCGGGACAGGGAGGGAACACCATATATTTT
V: TRBV7-8; D: -; J: TRBJ1-2; size: -; CDR3: CASSSSHYYGYTF; DNA: TGTGCCAGCAGCAGCAGTCACTACTATGGCTACACCTTC
V: TRBV4-1; D: -; J: TRBJ1-2; size: few; CDR3: CASSQVGVGSGLNYGYTF; DNA: TGCGCCAGCAGCCAAGTTGGGGTGGGGTCGGGTCTGAACTATGGCTACACCTTC
V: TRBV11-1; D: -; J: TRBJ1-1; size: -; CDR3: CASSLGDSGTEAFF; DNA: TGTGCCAGCAGCTTAGGAGACAGTGGGACTGAAGCTTTCTTT
V: TRBV7-2; D: -; J: TRBJ2-3; size: once; CDR3: CASSLKVGAEDTQYF; DNA: TGTGCCAGCAGCTTAAAGGTGGGAGCTGAAGATACGCAGTATTTT
V: TRBV6-2/TRBV6-3; D: -; J: TRBJ2-1; size: -; CDR3: CASCLGRWRAEAGEQFF; DNA: TGTGCCAGCTGTTTAGGTCGCTGGAGGGCCGAGGCGGGTGAGCAGTTCTTC
V: TRBV5-4; D: -; J: TRBJ1-2; size: -; CDR3: CASSLGQYPSPGYTF; DNA: TGTGCCAGCAGCTTGGGGCAGTACCCCTCTCCTGGCTACACCTTC
V: TRBV18; D: -; J: TRBJ2-5; size: -; CDR3: CASSSGLLGETQYF; DNA: TGTGCCAGCTCAAGTGGGCTTTTGGGAGAGACCCAGTACTTC
V: TRBV6-6; D: TRBD2; J: TRBJ2-7; size: -; CDR3: CASTITSGGYYEQYF; DNA: TGTGCCAGCACTATAACTAGCGGGGGTTACTACGAGCAGTACTTC
V: TRBV7-2; D: -; J: TRBJ2-7; size: -; CDR3: CASSLALGTGSYEQYF; DNA: TGTGCCAGCAGCTTAGCGCTAGGGACGGGTTCCTACGAGCAGTACTTC
V: TRBV28; D: -; J: TRBJ1-4; size: -; CDR3: CASKTMQEKLFF; DNA: TGTGCCAGCAAAACAATGCAAGAAAAACTGTTTTTT
V: TRBV6-5; D: -; J: TRBJ2-7; size: -; CDR3: CASSYRREEQYF; DNA: TGTGCCAGCAGTTACCGCAGGGAAGAGCAGTACTTC
V: TRBV6-1; D: -; J: TRBJ2-1; size: -; CDR3: CASSEVISSYNEQFF; DNA: TGTGCCAGCAGTGAAGTCATAAGCTCCTACAATGAGCAGTTCTTC
V: TRBV9; D: -; J: TRBJ1-1; size: -; CDR3: CASSVGGLGTEAFF; DNA: TGTGCCAGCAGCGTAGGGGGTCTCGGCACTGAAGCTTTCTTT
V: TRBV3-1/TRBV3-2; D: -; J: TRBJ2-7; size: -; CDR3: CASSQDLGIYEQYF; DNA: TGTGCCAGCAGCCAAGATCTTGGAATCTACGAGCAGTACTTC
V: TRBV28; D: TRBD1; J: TRBJ2-7; size: once; CDR3: CASTRTGSVYEQYF; DNA: TGTGCCAGCACCCGGACAGGGAGCGTCTACGAGCAGTACTTC
V: TRBV9; D: -; J: TRBJ2-3; size: -; CDR3: CASSAGLARTDTQYF; DNA: TGTGCCAGCAGCGCCGGACTCGCTCGCACAGATACGCAGTATTTT
V: TRBV5-1; D: -; J: TRBJ1-1; size: -; CDR3: CASSYRELVTEAFF; DNA: TGCGCCAGCAGCTACAGGGAGTTGGTCACTGAAGCTTTCTTT
V: TRBV19; D: TRBD2; J: TRBJ2-1; size: -; CDR3: CASSPWTSGNANEQFF; DNA: TGTGCCAGTAGTCCCTGGACTAGCGGGAACGCCAATGAGCAGTTCTTC
V: TRBV30; D: -; J: TRBJ2-7; size: few; CDR3: CAWSVHYEQYF; DNA: TGTGCCTGGAGTGTACATTACGAGCAGTACTTC
V: TRBV3-1/TRBV3-2; D: TRBD1; J: TRBJ1-2; size: -; CDR3: CASSPDRGRNGYTF; DNA: TGTGCCAGCAGCCCGGACAGGGGGCGGAATGGCTACACCTTC
V: TRBV5-1; D: -; J: TRBJ2-5; size: -; CDR3: CASSFQPGGEETQYF; DNA: TGCGCCAGCAGCTTTCAACCAGGTGGGGAGGAGACCCAGTACTTC
V: TRBV2; D: -; J: TRBJ1-4; size: -; CDR3: CASRGPGKNEKLFF; DNA: TGTGCCAGCAGGGGACCCGGAAAAAATGAAAAACTGTTTTTT
V: TRBV5-1; D: -; J: TRBJ1-1; size: -; CDR3: CASRVNTEAFF; DNA: TGCGCCAGCAGGGTGAACACTGAAGCTTTCTTT
V: TRBV28; D: -; J: TRBJ1-2; size: few; CDR3: CASSLNDNYGYTF; DNA: TGTGCCAGCAGTTTGAACGATAACTATGGCTACACCTTC
V: TRBV11-3; D: TRBD1; J: TRBJ1-1; size: -; CDR3: CASSHRDRDTEAFF; DNA: TGTGCCAGCAGCCACCGGGACAGGGACACTGAAGCTTTCTTT
V: TRBV24-1; D: TRBD2; J: TRBJ2-1; size: -; CDR3: CATSDLSGAAYNEQFF; DNA: TGTGCCACCAGTGATCTCAGCGGGGCTGCTTACAATGAGCAGTTCTTC
V: TRBV6-5; D: -; J: TRBJ1-5; size: -; CDR3: CASSYRDSNQPQHF; DNA: TGTGCCAGCAGTTACAGGGACTCCAATCAGCCCCAGCATTTT
V: TRBV20-1; D: -; J: TRBJ2-1; size: -; CDR3: CSGSLWNEQFF; DNA: TGCAGTGGATCGTTATGGAATGAGCAGTTCTTC
V: TRBV7-9; D: -; J: TRBJ1-2; size: -; CDR3: CASSLGSGTGYGYTF; DNA: TGTGCCAGCAGCTTAGGGTCTGGAACCGGCTATGGCTACACCTTC
V: TRBV11-2; D: -; J: TRBJ1-2; size: -; CDR3: CASTLSDNYGYTF; DNA: TGTGCCAGCACCCTGTCTGATAACTATGGCTACACCTTC
V: TRBV27; D: -; J: TRBJ2-2; size: -; CDR3: CASSLWFTGELFF; DNA: TGTGCCAGCAGTTTATGGTTCACCGGGGAGCTGTTTTTT
V: TRBV6-5; D: -; J: TRBJ2-5; size: once; CDR3: CASSYTGVTETQYF; DNA: TGTGCCAGCAGTTACACGGGGGTAACCGAGACCCAGTACTTC
V: TRBV2; D: -; J: TRBJ2-7; size: -; CDR3: CASSALIRDWGNEQYF; DNA: TGTGCCAGCAGTGCTCTAATCCGGGACTGGGGGAACGAGCAGTACTTC
V: TRBV18; D: -; J: TRBJ1-1; size: -; CDR3: CASSPASQGGIGEAFF; DNA: TGTGCCAGCTCACCAGCATCCCAGGGAGGGATAGGCGAAGCTTTCTTT
V: TRBV19; D: -; J: TRBJ1-1; size: -; CDR3: CASTGPRNTEAFF; DNA: TGTGCCAGTACAGGGCCCCGGAACACTGAAGCTTTCTTT
V: TRBV15; D: TRBD1; J: TRBJ2-7; size: -; CDR3: CATSRGRTGGSYEQYF; DNA: TGTGCCACCAGCAGAGGTAGGACAGGGGGAAGCTACGAGCAGTACTTC
V: TRBV19; D: TRBD1; J: TRBJ1-4; size: -; CDR3: CATSPGDRANEKLFF; DNA: TGTGCCACCTCCCCCGGGGACAGGGCGAATGAAAAACTGTTTTTT
V: TRBV2; D: -; J: TRBJ2-7; size: -; CDR3: CASSYLSGKQYF; DNA: TGTGCCAGCAGTTACCTAAGTGGGAAGCAGTACTTC
V: TRBV2; D: -; J: TRBJ2-2; size: -; CDR3: CASSEWGVGTSATGELFF; DNA: TGTGCCAGCAGTGAATGGGGCGTAGGGACAAGTGCGACCGGGGAGCTGTTTTTT